Each of the 9 T cell receptor beta chains below was sequenced from the same sample in a study of T cell clusters in autoimmune cytopenias. Some 38,000 genome equivalents of blood DNA were amplified for TRB. Multiplex touch-down PCR amplified TRB using TRB-A and TRB-B pools in one tube. TCRdb derives one entry per CDR3 protein from the multiplex PCR reads, leaving out DNA. This sample's table has about 4,200 distinct CDR3 sequences. These data also formed part of another study, on T cell repertoires in aging, cancer and after chemotherapy.

Sequenced input: peripheral blood. The origin of the receptors is a human donor in good health.

The chain carries TRBV6-1 and TRBJ1-1; without DNA, the TCRdb call of TRBD1 cannot be checked. The CDR3 runs 15 residues. Germline lookup yields CDR1 MNHNS and CDR2 SASEGT. CDR3: CASSVRTGRNTEAFF.

Considering frequency, this clonotype is medium-sized. The chain recombines TRBV15 with TRBJ2-2; the D call from TCRdb, TRBD1, cannot be confirmed without DNA. The germline CDR1 and CDR2 sequences are LNHNV and YYDKDF (reference sequence). The CDR3 is 14 residues long. CDR3: CATSRGTGIGELFF.

The V gene is TRBV5-6, the J gene TRBJ2-1; absent DNA, TCRdb's TRBD2 call cannot be checked. This CDR3 has 13 residues. In germline, CDR1 is SGHDT, CDR2 YYEEEE. CDR3 sequence: CATLAGAFGEQFF.

This clonotype registers medium-sized by frequency. The chain links TRBV29-1 to TRBJ2-5; with no DNA, the TCRdb D assignment of TRBD2 cannot be verified. The CDR3 is made up of 13 amino acids. Germline V gene data show CDR1 as SQVTM and CDR2 as ANQGSEA. The CDR3 sequence is CSVERRGQETQYF.

The CDR3 protein is CSANLGSRDSEAFF. V gene TRBV20-1 combines with J gene TRBJ1-1; the D gene TCRdb calls, TRBD1, cannot be checked with no DNA. CDR1 and CDR2 (germline): DFQATT, SNEGSKA (reference sequence). The CDR3 covers 14 residues.

The chain combines TRBV5-1 with TRBJ1-2; without DNA, the TCRdb call of TRBD1 cannot be checked. From germline, CDR1 is SGHRS and CDR2 YFSETQ. This CDR3 has 14 residues. CDR3 in amino acids: CASSPGGQMEGYTF.

The V gene is TRBV6-4, the J gene TRBJ1-1; no DNA is available, so the TRBD1 call from TCRdb remains unchecked. Germline CDR1 is MRHNA and CDR2 is SNTAGT. This CDR3 spans 14 amino acids. The CDR3 here is CASSASPGQTEAFF.

Its frequency marks this clonotype as large (0.1 to 1%). The V call is TRBV29-1, the J call TRBJ1-5; TCRdb's D gene call, TRBD1, goes unchecked for lack of DNA. Germline CDR1 is SQVTM and CDR2 is ANQGSEA. The CDR3 runs 15 residues. The CDR3 sequence is CSVEEGTESGQPQHF. Full variable domain (outside the CDR3, taken from reference TRBV29-1 and TRBJ1-5): SAVISQKPSRDICQRGTSLTIQCQVDSQVTMMFWYRQQPGQSLTLIATANQGSEATYESGFVIDKFPISRPNLTFSTLTVSNMSPEDSSIYLCSVEEGTESGQPQHFGDGTRLSIL.

By frequency, this clonotype is medium-sized. J is TRBJ2-3 and V is TRBV30. This CDR3 is built from 13 residues. The germline V gene has CDR1 GTSNPN and CDR2 SVGIG (reference sequence). The CDR3 reads CAWEKGTTDTQYF.